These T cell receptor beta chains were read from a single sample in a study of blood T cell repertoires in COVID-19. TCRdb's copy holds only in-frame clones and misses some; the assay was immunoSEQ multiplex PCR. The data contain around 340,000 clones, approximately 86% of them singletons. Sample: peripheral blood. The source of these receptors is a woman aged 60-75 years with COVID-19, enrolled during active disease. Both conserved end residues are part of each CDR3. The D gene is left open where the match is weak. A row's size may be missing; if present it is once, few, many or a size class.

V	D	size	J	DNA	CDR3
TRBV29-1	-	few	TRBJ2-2	TGCAGCGCGGGACACGGGAGCTACACCGGGGAGCTGTTTTTT	CSAGHGSYTGELFF
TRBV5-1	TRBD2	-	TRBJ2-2	TGCGCCAGCAGCCGGGGACTAGCGGGTTCGAACACCGGGGAGCTGTTTTTT	CASSRGLAGSNTGELFF
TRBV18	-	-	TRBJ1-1	TGTGCCAGCTCACCACCGGCGGGAGCGAACACTGAAGCTTTCTTT	CASSPPAGANTEAFF
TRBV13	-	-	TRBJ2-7	TGTGCCAGCAGCTTAGGGGAGGGACAGAGGGTCTACGAGCAGTACTTC	CASSLGEGQRVYEQYF
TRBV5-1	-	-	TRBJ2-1	TGCGCCAGCAGCTTCGCCCTGACTGTGAATGAGCAGTTCTTC	CASSFALTVNEQFF
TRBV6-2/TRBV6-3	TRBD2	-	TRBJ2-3	TGTGCCAGCAGTTATTCGGTCTGGCGGGGGAGCACAGATACGCAGTATTTT	CASSYSVWRGSTDTQYF
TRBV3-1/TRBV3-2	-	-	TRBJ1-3	TGTGCCAGCAGCCAAGACACGGTGGCTGGAAACACCATATATTTT	CASSQDTVAGNTIYF
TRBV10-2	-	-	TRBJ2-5	TGCGCCAGCAGTGAGTCGGATTACGGGCAAGAGACCCAGTACTTC	CASSESDYGQETQYF
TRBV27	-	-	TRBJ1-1	TGTGCCAGCAGTTTATACAGGAACACTGAAGCTTTCTTT	CASSLYRNTEAFF
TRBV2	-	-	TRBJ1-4	TGTGCCAGCCGGACAGAGGCTGCAACTAATGAAAAACTGTTTTTT	CASRTEAATNEKLFF
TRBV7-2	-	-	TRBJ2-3	TGTGCCAGCAGCTACCGGGTTCATAGCACAGATACGCAGTATTTT	CASSYRVHSTDTQYF
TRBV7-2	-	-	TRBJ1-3	TGTGCCAGCAGCCTATCCGCCTCGGGTCTCTCTGGAAACACCATATATTTT	CASSLSASGLSGNTIYF
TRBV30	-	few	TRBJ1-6	TGTGCCTGGAGTGTAACCGGGACTGAGAATTCACCCCTCCACTTT	CAWSVTGTENSPLHF
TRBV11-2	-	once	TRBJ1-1	TGTGCCAGCAGACCGGGCGGGGGGAGTAGGGCTTTCTTT	CASRPGGGSRAFF
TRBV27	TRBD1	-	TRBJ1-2	TGTGCCAGCAGTTTCGGAGACAGGGCCGTTTTCACCTTC	CASSFGDRAVFTF
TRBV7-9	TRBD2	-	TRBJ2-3	TGTGCCAGCAGCTCCCCCGGGACTAGCGGGGATACGCAGTATTTT	CASSSPGTSGDTQYF
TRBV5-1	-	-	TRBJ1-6	TGCGCCAGCAGCTTGAACCCGGGGGAACGCACCTATAATTCACCCCTCCACTTT	CASSLNPGERTYNSPLHF
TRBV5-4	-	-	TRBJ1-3	TGTGCCAGCAGCCGCCTCACAACAAGTGGCGGAAACACCATATATTTT	CASSRLTTSGGNTIYF
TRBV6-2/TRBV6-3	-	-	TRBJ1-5	TGTGCCAGCAGTTACGAAATTGGGACAACGGGGCTTCAGCCCCAGCATTTT	CASSYEIGTTGLQPQHF
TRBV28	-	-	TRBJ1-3	TGTGCCAGCAGTTTAATTGGGGCGGCTGGAAACACCATATATTTT	CASSLIGAAGNTIYF
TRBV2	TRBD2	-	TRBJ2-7	TGTGCCAGCAAGGGGACTAGCCTCAACGAGCAGTACTTC	CASKGTSLNEQYF
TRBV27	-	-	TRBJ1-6	TGTGCCAGCACCCCCTTGCGGTCCGGTGCACCCCTCCACTTT	CASTPLRSGAPLHF
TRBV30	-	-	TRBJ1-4	TGTGCCTGGAGTGGGACAGTAAATGAAAAACTGTTTTTT	CAWSGTVNEKLFF
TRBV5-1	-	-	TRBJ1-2	TGCGCCAGCAAAGGGGGGGGAGACGGCTACACCTTC	CASKGGGDGYTF
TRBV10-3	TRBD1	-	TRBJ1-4	TGTGCCACAGGAACAGGGGGCCCGAGGGGAGAAAAACTGTTTTTT	CATGTGGPRGEKLFF
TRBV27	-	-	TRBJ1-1	TGTGCCAGCAGTTCCCGACCAGGGGTCGCAGCTTTCTTT	CASSSRPGVAAFF
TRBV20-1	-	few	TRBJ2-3	TGCAGTGCTGAGGTGGTAGATACGCAGTATTTT	CSAEVVDTQYF
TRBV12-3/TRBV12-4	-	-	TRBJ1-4	TGTGCCAGCAGTTTAGGGGCTGAAAAACTGTTTTTT	CASSLGAEKLFF
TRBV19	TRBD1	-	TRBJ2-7	TGTGCCAGTAGTTCCGGGACAGGGGGCTACGAGCAGTACTTC	CASSSGTGGYEQYF
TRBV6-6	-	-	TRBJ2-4	TGTGCCAGCAGTTACGGGCAGAACAAAAACATTCAGTACTTC	CASSYGQNKNIQYF
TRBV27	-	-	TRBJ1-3	TGTGCCAGCAGTCCCACAGGTTATAGCTCTGGAAACACCATATATTTT	CASSPTGYSSGNTIYF
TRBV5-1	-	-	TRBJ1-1	TGCGCCAGCAGCTTGGCCGGGGGTCGGGGGACTGAAGCTTTCTTT	CASSLAGGRGTEAFF
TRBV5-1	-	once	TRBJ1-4	TGCGCCAGCAGCCTAGACCCCACAGGGTATAATGAAAAACTGTTTTTT	CASSLDPTGYNEKLFF